This TCR beta chain originates from a study of OX40 agonist ivuxolimab in advanced cancers. On the study more broadly: Ivuxolimab, an agonist antibody against OX40 (CD134), was given to patients.

Clones were sequenced by immunoSEQ multiplex PCR, and TCRdb holds only the in-frame ones, with some missing. The sample lists some 77,000 clones; roughly 86% were seen once. The germline V gene encodes CDR1 SGHTA and CDR2 FQGNSA. The length of the CDR3 is 16 residues. The V and J ends lost 5 bases and 4 bases respectively, with 19 bases between them. Sequencing used CD4+ or CD8+ T cells sorted from blood, obtained in a trial of the OX40 agonist ivuxolimab. The J gene is TRBJ2-3, the V gene TRBV7-2, with a possible D match to TRBD1 (6 bases). This receptor was identified in an adult with an advanced solid tumor such as melanoma, head and neck, liver or kidney cancer. CDR3 bases: TGTGCCAGCAGCCCAGGGGATCGGGTGAAGGCAGATACGCAGTATTTT. Protein: CASSPGDRVKADTQYF.